This T cell receptor (beta chain) was captured in a study of blood T cell repertoires in COVID-19. Produced via immunoSEQ multiplex PCR; TCRdb's table is partial and in-frame only. The data contain 150,000 or so clones, roughly 87% of them singletons. The CDR3 runs to 16 residues. Looked up from germline, CDR1 is SQVTM and CDR2 is ANQGSEA. J lost 3 bases, V lost 2 bases, and 7 bases had no gene match. The receptor was isolated from a woman aged 40 to 50 who had been exposed to COVID-19. Sequencing used PBMCs or T cells enriched from blood (not recorded which). The J gene is TRBJ2-2, the V gene TRBV29-1, with TRBD2 matching over 9 bases. DNA for the CDR3: TGCAGCGTTGAACGGCGGGAGGGCCCGGACACCGGGGAGCTGTTTTTT. It encodes CSVERREGPDTGELFF.